The 22 T cell receptor beta chains below come from one sample, sequenced in a study of T cell repertoires in cytomegalovirus infection (dated by TCRdb to the late 2010s). Sequencing relied on an Illumina HiSeq 1500. TCRdb reanalyzed the raw reads on its own, using fastp at Q25 for trimming and MiXCR for clone calling, and kept in-frame beta chains. Rows merge per CDR3 protein into single entries with the most common DNA and genes. For this sample the table gives around 310,000 distinct CDR3 sequences, of which roughly 16% were detected only once. More than 10% of the sample goes to the ten largest clones. Sequencing used PBMCs. These receptors originate from a human donor in good health (CMV status not recorded). Some clones in this sample may be carry-over from other donors' samples.

In this sample, this clonotype turned up many times. The junction shows a germline mismatch at one end, possibly a read error. The chain is built from TRBV7-2 and TRBJ2-2, with 9 bases identical to TRBD2. CDR1 is SGHTA, CDR2 FQGNSA, per germline. The length of the CDR3 is 17 residues. CDR3 nucleotide sequence: TGTGCCAGCAACTTAGGGTGGCGGGGGGGCCCAAACGGGGAGCTGTTTTTT. This encodes CASNLGWRGGPNGELFF. Drawing the rest from reference TRBV7-2 and TRBJ2-2, the complete variable domain is GAGVSQSPSNKVTEKGKDVELRCDPISGHTALYWYRQSLGQGLEFLIYFQGNSAPDKSGLPSDRFSAERTGGSVSTLTIQRTQQEDSAVYLCASNLGWRGGPNGELFFGEGSRLTVL.

A single count supports this clonotype. This chain connects TRBV5-1 to TRBJ1-1; 7 bases line up with TRBD1. J gave up 0 bases and V 2 bases, and 7 bases lay outside the gene matches. The CDR3 spans 16 residues. The germline V gene encodes CDR1 SGHRS and CDR2 YFSETQ. The CDR3 nucleotides are TGCGCCAGCAGCTTACAGGGGATTGAGATGAACACTGAAGCTTTCTTT. Its translation is CASSLQGIEMNTEAFF.

There are a few counts of this clonotype. This chain links TRBV6-6 with TRBJ1-1; D is uncertain. The CDR3 loop spans 12 amino acids. Per germline, CDR1 MNHNY and CDR2 SVGAGI (reference sequence). The germline V and J ends were trimmed by 0 bases and 2 bases, with 1 base remaining between them. The CDR3 region is CASSYSNTEAFF. In nucleotides, the CDR3 is TGTGCCAGCAGTTACTCAAACACTGAAGCTTTCTTT.

A few counts support this clonotype. This sequence joins TRBV28 and TRBJ1-4, with D hard to call. Germline CDR1 MDHEN, CDR2 SYDVKM. The V gene lost 5 bases and the J gene lost 0 bases, with 7 bases spanning the gap. The CDR3 extends over 14 amino acids. DNA for the CDR3: TGTGCCAGCAGTGTGGAATCAACTAATGAAAAACTGTTTTTT. It encodes CASSVESTNEKLFF.

At least ten counts were recorded for this clonotype. V gene TRBV4-1 combines with J gene TRBJ1-1; 11 positions match TRBD1. With V trimmed by 2 bases and J by 2 bases, 4 bases remained unmatched. CDR3 length: 16 residues. CDR1 MGHRA and CDR2 YSYEKL come from the germline V gene. DNA for the CDR3: TGCGCCAGCAGCCAACCGGGACAGGGGGTCAACACTGAAGCTTTCTTT. Residues: CASSQPGQGVNTEAFF.

This clonotype was counted a few times. This chain uses TRBV4-1 with TRBJ2-7; 7 bases fit TRBD1. Germline V lookup: CDR1 MGHRA, CDR2 YSYEKL. The CDR3 contains 15 residues. With V trimmed by 3 bases and J by 6 bases, 11 bases remained unmatched. The CDR3 loop is CASSQYTGTDVEQYF. CDR3 in DNA: TGCGCCAGCAGCCAGTACACCGGGACAGATGTCGAGCAGTACTTC.

This clonotype has ten or more counts. The rearrangement uses TRBV19 and TRBJ2-2; 9 positions match TRBD1. J was trimmed by 3 bases and V by 7 bases; bases with no gene match: 9. This CDR3 has 16 amino acids. Germline V lookup: CDR1 LNHDA, CDR2 SQIVND (reference sequence). CDR3 region: CASTPEDRGDTGELFF. DNA for the CDR3: TGTGCCAGTACCCCAGAAGACAGGGGGGACACCGGGGAGCTGTTTTTT.

The chain has TRBV18 and TRBJ2-5, with no clear D. From germline, CDR1 is KGHSH and CDR2 LQKENI. V was cut by 6 bases and J by 4 bases, with 12 bases left in between. CDR3 length: 13 amino acids. The CDR3 nucleotides read TGTGCCAGCTCGCCGTGGAGCGTAGAGACCCAGTACTTC. Protein: CASSPWSVETQYF.

The rearrangement links TRBV28 to TRBJ1-3; D is possibly TRBD1 (6 bases). This CDR3 has 16 residues. Trimming removed 6 bases from V and 0 bases from J, with 15 bases in between. The germline CDR1 and CDR2 sequences are MDHEN and SYDVKM. The CDR3: CASSSPGQSSGNTIYF. Written as DNA, the CDR3 is TGTGCCAGCAGCTCCCCGGGACAAAGCTCTGGAAACACCATATATTTT.

The rearrangement links TRBV6-5 to TRBJ2-1; TRBD1 agrees at 7 bases. After removal of 4 bases from V and 3 bases from J, the junction contained 9 bases not matched to a gene. The CDR3 runs to 16 residues. The germline CDR1 and CDR2 sequences are MNHEY and SVGAGI. The CDR3 DNA reads as TGTGCCAGCAGTTCGCGGACAGGTTCGAACTACAATGAGCAGTTCTTC. Its translation is CASSSRTGSNYNEQFF.

This clonotype was detected ten times or more. The chain has TRBV27 and TRBJ1-6; D not certain. Trimming took 5 bases from V and 8 from J, leaving 13 bases between them. Germline loops: CDR1 MNHEY, CDR2 SMNVEV (reference sequence). The CDR3 covers 14 residues. The CDR3 bases are TGTGCCAGCAGTCCCCAGTTGAGTGATTCACCCCTCCACTTT. This sequence encodes CASSPQLSDSPLHF.

This clonotype was detected only a few times. V usage is TRBV4-3 and J usage is TRBJ2-3; TRBD2 matches 13 bases. The J segment lost 7 bases and the V segment lost 1 base, leaving 11 bases of the junction unmatched. Germline-derived CDR1 and CDR2 are LGHNA and YSLEER. The CDR3 extends over 18 amino acids. The CDR3 region has the DNA TGCGCCAGCAGCCAAGCCACGGGACTAGCGGGGAGGGGGAATACGCAGTATTTT. It is translated as CASSQATGLAGRGNTQYF.

This clonotype appeared a few times. The V gene is TRBV29-1, the J gene TRBJ1-2; TRBD1 matches at 8 bases. There are 13 residues in the CDR3. From germline, CDR1 is SQVTM and CDR2 ANQGSEA. The V gene end was trimmed by 4 bases and the J gene end by 1 base; junction bases not matched to a gene: 2. The CDR3 DNA reads TGCAGCGTTGGACAGGGGATTAACTATGGCTACACCTTC. Its translation: CSVGQGINYGYTF.

The chain has TRBV19 and TRBJ1-1; unclear D gene. CDR1 is LNHDA, CDR2 SQIVND, per germline (reference sequence). The CDR3 is made up of 17 amino acids. V gave up 3 bases and J gave up 4 bases, with 21 bases separating them. The CDR3 spells CASSIQGSGILSTEAFF. In DNA form, the CDR3 reads TGTGCCAGTAGTATCCAAGGGTCCGGGATATTGAGCACTGAAGCTTTCTTT.

The chain recombines TRBV7-9 with TRBJ1-5; TRBD1 is a possible D gene (6 bases). Germline V gene data show CDR1 as SEHNR and CDR2 as FQNEAQ (reference sequence). The CDR3 loop spans 15 amino acids. V gave up 1 base and J gave up 8 bases, with 15 bases separating them. CDR3 sequence: CASSLGRTAAEPQHF. The CDR3 DNA reads TGTGCCAGCAGCTTAGGACGGACAGCCGCAGAGCCCCAGCATTTT. Based on the CDR3 plus reference TRBV7-9 and TRBJ1-5, the full variable domain is DTGVSQNPRHKITKRGQNVTFRCDPISEHNRLYWYRQTLGQGPEFLTYFQNEAQLEKSRLLSDRFSAERPKGSFSTLEIQRTEQGDSAMYLCASSLGRTAAEPQHFGDGTRLSIL.

The J gene is TRBJ1-4, the V gene TRBV4-3; D remains ambiguous. Trimming removed 3 bases at V and 4 bases at J, with 21 bases between. The CDR3 spans 18 residues. Germline V gene lookup returns CDR1 LGHNA and CDR2 YSLEER. DNA of the CDR3: TGCGCCAGCAGCCACTCTCCCGACCTGGAGGGCTTTAATGAAAAACTGTTTTTT. It specifies CASSHSPDLEGFNEKLFF.

This clonotype was observed a few times. The chain uses TRBV20-1 and TRBJ2-1, with 8 bases that match TRBD1. The CDR3 loop spans 12 amino acids. The germline V gene has CDR1 DFQATT and CDR2 SNEGSKA (reference sequence). CDR3 nucleotide sequence: TGCAGCGGACAGGGATTAGAAAATGAGCAGTTCTTC. This gives the protein CSGQGLENEQFF.

The genes are TRBV5-4 and TRBJ1-2, with D possibly TRBD1 on 6 matching bases. This CDR3 has 15 amino acids. Looked up from germline, CDR1 is SGHNT and CDR2 is YYREEE (reference sequence). Deletions cut 0 bases from V and 2 bases from J, with 11 bases between. The chain's CDR3 is CASSLGGQLNYGYTF. The CDR3 coding sequence is TGTGCCAGCAGCTTGGGCGGACAGCTCAACTATGGCTACACCTTC.

The V call is TRBV5-1, the J call TRBJ2-7, with a weak D call TRBD1 (6 bases). This CDR3 spans 15 amino acids. In germline, CDR1 is SGHRS, CDR2 YFSETQ. With 4 bases removed from V and 5 bases from J, the gap between germline ends came to 19 bases. The CDR3 nucleotides are TGCGCCAGCAGCCCCCCCGGGACATACAGCAACGAGCAGTACTTC. Translation gives CASSPPGTYSNEQYF.

The chain has TRBV7-2 and TRBJ2-7; 7 bases line up with TRBD1. Per germline, CDR1 SGHTA and CDR2 FQGNSA. The J segment lost 4 bases and the V segment lost 5 bases, leaving 17 bases of the junction unmatched. The CDR3 covers 17 residues. This chain's CDR3 is CASSPPTQLGTVYEQYF. The CDR3 nucleotides are TGTGCCAGCAGCCCCCCCACCCAACTGGGGACAGTGTACGAGCAGTACTTC.

This clonotype appeared many times. J is TRBJ2-3 and V is TRBV20-1; TRBD1 matches 8 bases. The CDR3 sequence is 16 residues long. The junction had 7 bases not matched to a gene; V was cut back by 1 base and J by 1 base. Germline V gene lookup returns CDR1 DFQATT and CDR2 SNEGSKA (reference sequence). The CDR3 nucleotides read TGCAGTGCTAGAGTTGGCAGGGGGCGCCGCACAGATACGCAGTATTTT. It yields the protein CSARVGRGRRTDTQYF.

The rearrangement joins TRBV25-1 to TRBJ2-3, with 8 bases matching TRBD1. With 1 base clipped from V and 2 bases from J, the junction kept 8 bases outside the gene matches. This CDR3 comprises 17 residues. The germline gives CDR1 MGHDK, CDR2 SYGVNS. The CDR3 spells CASSEFFGTGFTDTQYF. The CDR3 DNA is TGTGCCAGCAGTGAATTTTTTGGGACAGGCTTCACAGATACGCAGTATTTT.